This TCR beta chain is from a study of shared clonotypes between healthy human individuals. About the study: Plates per donor: three CD4 naive, three CD4 memory, two CD8 naive, one CD8 memory. Study-level points and caveats: Sequencing depth was predicted to influence how clonotypes are shared among donors. Clonotypes which were not shared had lower generation probabilities than clonotypes that all four donors shared.

CDR3 length: 17 residues. Germline V lookup: CDR1 SGHAT, CDR2 FQNNGV. The V gene end was trimmed by 1 base and the J gene end by 2 bases; junction bases not matched to a gene: 5. A remark on this clone: The antigen is unknown.

Profiled with immunoSEQ multiplex PCR; TCRdb holds only in-frame clones, not every one. This sample has about 2 million clones, with about 94% found just once. Naive CD8 cells were CD45RO-negative, positively selected for CCR7, excluding terminally differentiated effector memory CD45RA+ cells. V gene TRBV11-2 combines with J gene TRBJ2-2; 9 nucleotides line up with TRBD2. Source material: naive CD8+ T cells sorted from blood. The receptor was derived from a man younger than 30 in good health. CDR3 sequence (DNA): TGTGCCAGCAGCTTAGGTGCGGGAGGGCTAAACACCGGGGAGCTGTTTTTT. This translates into CASSLGAGGLNTGELFF.